This T cell receptor beta chain stems from a study of metastatic and nonmetastatic thyroid tumors. TCRdb re-clonotyped the PCR reads via MiXCR. The sample holds about 43,000 clones; around 2.9% are singletons and the top ten take approximately 9.8%. The CDR3 contains 14 residues. The germline V gene has CDR1 SNHLY and CDR2 FYNNEI. V lost 8 bases and J 5 bases, leaving 18 bases between the germline ends. The table lists this clone with many counts. No treatment of any kind had been given to any patient before thyroid surgery. This clonotype originated in a female donor with papillary thyroid cancer or a benign thyroid nodule (not recorded which). Some clones in this sample may be carry-over from other donors' samples. The sample comprised blood. The chain combines TRBV2 with TRBJ2-5, with D possibly matching TRBD2 (6 bases). The CDR3 spells CASVAGLNGETQYF. The CDR3 nucleotides are TGTGCCAGCGTCGCGGGATTGAATGGGGAGACCCAGTACTTC.